This TCR beta chain was documented in a study of beta chain features in type 1 diabetes. Whole-study context: No patient-donor differences in age, gender, total cells or subset yield. Regarding the study as a whole: Among patients with Type 1 diabetes, TCRB CDR3s were moderately but significantly shorter in every one of the four CD4+ subsets. Sequencing the cDNA could make cells with high TCR expression show up more than they should.

Expressed TCRB transcripts were sequenced, since all the RNA that had been isolated was reverse transcribed. Only in-frame clones appear in the TCRdb table, and some are missing; sequencing was by immunoSEQ multiplex PCR. The table shows about 740,000 clones, with around an eighth occurring only once. Sort purity for all populations was recorded as exceeding 98%. Remarks on this clone: Its antigen is currently unknown.

V lost 2 bases, J lost 5 bases, and 11 bases lay in between. Per germline, CDR1 SGHRS and CDR2 YFSETQ. The CDR3 sequence is 15 residues long. V and J are TRBV5-1 and TRBJ1-6; no firm D call. This sequence was found in a man aged 18-30 years with type 1 diabetes. The sequencing input was naive CD4+ T cells from blood. CDR3 nucleotide sequence: TGCGCCAGCAGCTTTGCAGGCGACGATAATTCACCCCTCCACTTT. It is translated as CASSFAGDDNSPLHF.